This entry is about one TCR beta chain. This entry comes from a study of blood T cell repertoires in COVID-19. Study details: Samples representing acute and convalescent COVID-19 were sourced from the United States, Italy and Spain.

How the authors handled the data: Quantification of nucleated cells was approximated via reference gene primer amplification. Only in-frame clones appear in the TCRdb table, and some are missing; sequencing was by immunoSEQ multiplex PCR. V, J and clone size are taken as reported in that table, and D and trimming were inferred from the DNA itself. The data hold over 250,000 clones, with approximately 83% observed a single time. V lost 7 bases and J 1 base, leaving 5 bases between the germline ends. CDR3 length: 13 amino acids. Germline V gives CDR1 MNHEY, CDR2 SVGAGI. The sequencing input was peripheral blood. This chain connects TRBV6-5 to TRBJ1-6; D not certain. This receptor was identified in a woman in her seventies with acute or convalescent COVID-19. This CDR3 is CASTVSYNSPLHF. The CDR3, as DNA: TGTGCCAGCACGGTTTCCTATAATTCACCCCTCCACTTT.